This T cell receptor beta chain was documented in a study of naive and memory T cell subsets (dated by TCRdb to 2015 to 2018). In terms of the full investigation: According to the figure summarizing the samples, there were some ten blood donors, 7 tuberculin skin test biopsies and 3 saline control biopsies. Skin biopsies were taken from tuberculin skin test sites or from saline-injected control sites and were processed for RNA extraction as described before. PCR2 was typically run as a SYBR Green qPCR and stopped at a set threshold, although low-input samples could use end-point PCR of approximately 6 cycles instead.

From the cysteine up to the phenylalanine, the CDR3 has a length of 14 residues. Solely the CDR3 DNA is kept, with 42 bases framed from the first base. Reading the germline V gene gives CDR1 MNHEY and CDR2 SVGEGT. V loses 7 bases, J loses 0 bases, and the germline ends lie 10 bases apart. Points the paper makes about the study in general: The RNA-based method was acknowledged to be potentially sensitive to changes in TCR transcripts with T cell activation and differentiation. Skin biopsy collection and RNA processing details were not given in the paper but referenced to earlier studies. Higher TCR numbers at tuberculin skin test sites were interpreted as T cell infiltration of a delayed type IV hypersensitivity reaction. TCR sequences were reportedly recovered from both skin biopsy types, with far more TCRs at tuberculin skin test sites.

This clonotype appeared many times. Its antigen specificity is not known. No quality values exist for individual bases; no much larger clone is one base distant. The sample's treatment or condition label, decoded: skin biopsy from PPD injection site in Mantoux-positive individual. The study described a robust, sensitive protocol for amplifying, sequencing and analyzing TCRs, using 3' ligation of a UMI-containing oligonucleotide to TCR cDNA. Tuberculin skin test biopsies were obtained from sites injected with PPD in individuals who had a positive Mantoux test. Total RNA was used without cell sorting and was treated with RQ1 DNase before reverse transcription, with a target input of 1 to 1000 ng. Libraries were prepared from skin biopsies and whole blood so that pipeline robustness could be tested in samples in which T cells form a minority population. Libraries came from UMI-ligation and nested PCR. The ligated cDNA was amplified in four rounds of PCR with nested alpha and beta constant region primers together with the SP2 primer. For the blood and skin samples, reverse transcription of TCR RNA was done with SuperScript IV along with alpha and beta constant region primers. An oligonucleotide carrying the Illumina SP2 primer and a UMI was ligated to the cDNA 3' end using T4 RNA ligase 1. The 12-nucleotide UMI consisted of two random hexamers with an eight-base spacer between the hexamers to prevent hairpin formation. From the second PCR onward, TCR alpha and beta chain libraries were processed separately and dual indexed for multiplexing. After pooling, the indexed libraries were analyzed by capillary electrophoresis and sequenced on either an Illumina MiSeq or NextSeq. Libraries were spiked with PhiX DNA at roughly 4.5-7% so that base diversity was increased and cluster recognition was improved. Per the authors' processing: Demultiplexor took UMIs from read 2, joined the UMIs to the TCR sequence from read 1, and separated reads according to sample indices. Decombinator identified V and J genes and V-J junctions, assigning each TCR a five-part identifier including V and J deletions. UMIs were used by Collapsinator to correct sequencing errors and PCR amplification heterogeneity, so that a UMI-based abundance was obtained for each TCR. Identifiers were converted to nucleotide sequence by CDR3Translator and translated to amino acids, and CDR3 regions were extracted on the basis of terminal motifs. Error-corrected alpha and beta TCR counts from blood and skin were compared after normalization to input RNA amount. The raw public data were reprocessed by TCRdb itself: fastp quality trimming at Q25, MiXCR clonotype calling, in-frame beta chains only. Each entry merges the rows of one CDR3 protein and shows their most common DNA and genes. TCRdb, not the original authors, processed these V and J calls. Counted in this sample were approximately 22,000 distinct CDR3 sequences; nearly 6% of them appeared once. The ten largest clones capture 6.2% of the sample.

Sequenced here: skin, sampled from a tuberculin skin test site. The receptor comes from an adult in good health. Here the chain combines TRBV6-2 or TRBV6-3 and TRBJ2-1; the D gene is possibly TRBD1 or TRBD2, with 5 bases matching each. Here is the DNA: TGTGCCAGCATCGGGGCTGCCTCCTACAATGAGCAGTTCTTC. This is translated as CASIGAASYNEQFF.